The rows below give T cell receptor beta chains drawn from one sample of a study of T cells after yellow fever vaccination. TCRdb re-called the 5' RACE reads through MiXCR, storing one row per CDR3 protein. Of some 150,000 distinct CDR3 sequences listed, 9.5% to 12% are singletons. The sample was CD8+ T cells sorted from PBMCs, taken 15 days after the yellow fever booster vaccination. These receptors were collected from a man younger than 35 who received the YFV17D yellow fever vaccine. CDR3s include the opening cysteine and the closing phenylalanine or tryptophan. A D gene is named only where the DNA matches it firmly. Expanded clones are given a class, and other clones once, few, many or no size at all.

j_gene	v_gene	len	d_gene	abundance	CDR3aa	CDR3nt
TRBJ2-5	TRBV4-3	14	.	few	CASSQGLGAETQYF	TGCGCCAGCAGCCAAGGATTGGGGGCGGAGACCCAGTACTTC
TRBJ2-7	TRBV3-1	14	TRBD1	few	CASSYTGGVYEQYF	TGTGCCAGCAGCTATACAGGGGGAGTCTACGAGCAGTACTTC
TRBJ1-5	TRBV7-8	15	.	few	CASSLLTLSNQPQHF	TGTGCCAGCAGCTTATTAACTCTTAGCAATCAGCCCCAGCATTTT
TRBJ2-7	TRBV7-2	15	TRBD2	few	CASSFPSGGPYEQYF	TGTGCCAGCAGCTTCCCTAGCGGGGGGCCTTACGAGCAGTACTTC
TRBJ2-2	TRBV5-5	12	.	few	CASAGAPGELFF	TGTGCCAGTGCGGGGGCCCCCGGGGAGCTGTTTTTT
TRBJ2-3	TRBV7-9	13	.	many	CASRKTGRDTQYF	TGTGCCAGCAGGAAAACGGGGCGGGATACGCAGTATTTT
TRBJ1-2	TRBV5-6	12	.	few	CASSVSDYGYTF	TGTGCCAGCAGCGTGTCTGATTATGGCTACACCTTC
TRBJ2-3	TRBV7-9	16	TRBD1	many	CASSSTGTGGLDTQYF	TGTGCCAGCAGCTCGACCGGGACAGGGGGCCTCGATACGCAGTATTTT
TRBJ1-1	TRBV18	15	.	.	CASSPLIDTNTEAFF	TGTGCCAGCTCACCATTAATCGACACGAACACTGAAGCTTTCTTT
TRBJ1-5	TRBV6-2/TRBV6-3	13	.	few	CASSTRGDQPQHF	TGTGCCAGCAGTACTAGGGGAGATCAGCCCCAGCATTTT
TRBJ1-1	TRBV11-2	15	.	few	CASSLFQGKGTEAFF	TGTGCCAGCAGCTTATTCCAGGGGAAAGGGACTGAAGCTTTCTTT
TRBJ2-7	TRBV11-2	17	TRBD2	once	CASSLVGGGLVSYEQYF	TGTGCCAGCAGCTTAGTCGGCGGGGGGCTTGTCTCCTACGAGCAGTACTTC
TRBJ2-4	TRBV7-9	15	TRBD1	few	CASSPPGQGVYIQYF	TGTGCCAGCAGCCCGCCGGGACAGGGAGTTTACATTCAGTACTTC
TRBJ2-2	TRBV11-2	15	TRBD1	few	CASSSTGIDSGELFF	TGTGCCAGCAGCTCGACAGGGATCGACAGCGGGGAGCTGTTTTTT
TRBJ2-1	TRBV9	16	TRBD2	few	CASSGPDSGGRNEQFF	TGTGCCAGCAGCGGTCCCGATAGCGGGGGTCGGAATGAGCAGTTCTTC
TRBJ1-1	TRBV5-6	15	TRBD1	few	CASSTPQGVYTEAFF	TGTGCCAGCAGCACACCCCAGGGGGTATACACTGAAGCTTTCTTT